This T cell receptor beta chain was recorded in a study of T-cell memory formation after mild COVID-19. Study at large: TCR clusters mostly belonged to single donors.

Study findings and constraints: Contracting clones from day 15 to 85 showed balanced CD4/CD8; later expanders favored CD4+. Largely, contracting CD4+ clones fell within CM and EM, and contracting CD8+ clones within EMRA.

UMIs and sample barcodes were carried by the TCR alpha and TCR beta cDNA libraries that 5'RACE produced using constant-segment primers. One entry per CDR3 protein results from TCRdb running MiXCR on the 5' RACE reads. The repertoire holds 90,000 to 120,000 distinct CDR3 sequences, approximately 12% seen once, with around 40% in the top ten. This clonotype was found a few times. Its matching antigen is unknown. Specimen: PBMCs or a T cell subset sorted from them (not recorded which). The receptor comes from a young man who had mild COVID-19 (a few samples of this study predate the infection). Cell type and time point are not known.

CDR3 amino acids: CASSLQDRAGNTGELFF. Written as DNA, the CDR3 is TGTGCCAGCAGTTTACAAGACAGGGCGGGGAACACCGGGGAGCTGTTTTTT. The chain recombines TRBV12-3 or TRBV12-4 with TRBJ2-2; 7 bases are shared with TRBD1. V shed 2 bases and J 1 base; nucleotides not matched to a gene: 7. The CDR3 extends over 17 amino acids.